Listed below are T cell receptor beta chains from one sample, sequenced in a study of beta chain features in type 1 diabetes. Method: immunoSEQ multiplex PCR; TCRdb's copy keeps in-frame clones and lacks some. Counted here are some 250,000 clones, approximately 11% occurring once; the ten biggest clones make up about 0.018%. The material sequenced was naive CD4+ T cells from blood. Receptor source: a man aged 25 to 45 with type 1 diabetes. CDR3s include the opening cysteine and the closing phenylalanine or tryptophan. Fields, in order: CDR3 protein, CDR3 DNA, J gene, V gene, clone size, D gene. D genes are given only for firm matches. Clone size is stated in some rows and not others, as once, few, many or a class when expanded.

CASSLVRGDTGELFF	TGCGCCAGCAGCTTGGTCAGGGGCGACACCGGGGAGCTGTTTTTT	TRBJ2-2	TRBV5-1	few	NA
CASSWGRSYTF	TGTGCCAGCAGCTGGGGCAGAAGCTACACCTTC	TRBJ1-2	TRBV5-4	NA	NA
CASSTVGLRGYGYTF	TGTGCCAGCAGTACCGTTGGACTCCGAGGCTATGGCTACACCTTC	TRBJ1-2	TRBV27	few	NA
CASSYEQPYEQYF	TGCGCCAGCAGCTATGAACAGCCCTACGAGCAGTACTTC	TRBJ2-7	TRBV5-1	NA	NA
CASGLSGGYEQYF	TGTGCTAGTGGTTTGTCTGGCGGGTACGAGCAGTACTTC	TRBJ2-7	TRBV12-5	few	NA
CASSQRQGGTEAFF	TGTGCCAGCAGCCAACGACAGGGCGGGACTGAAGCTTTCTTT	TRBJ1-1	TRBV7-3	NA	TRBD1
CASKVDAGATVQYF	TGTGCCAGCAAGGTTGACGCAGGGGCGACTGTCCAGTACTTC	TRBJ2-7	TRBV6-5	NA	NA
CASSLSSYEQYF	TGTGCCAGCAGCTTGAGCTCCTACGAGCAGTACTTC	TRBJ2-7	TRBV7-2	NA	NA
CASSAEQATKNIQYF	TGTGCCAGCAGCGCCGAACAGGCGACCAAAAACATTCAGTACTTC	TRBJ2-4	TRBV5-6	few	NA
CASSYWGTVTDTQYF	TGTGCCAGCAGTTACTGGGGGACAGTAACAGATACGCAGTATTTT	TRBJ2-3	TRBV6-5	NA	TRBD1
CATSGTSGQVGELFF	TGTGCCACCTCGGGGACTAGCGGCCAAGTTGGGGAGCTGTTTTTT	TRBJ2-2	TRBV19	NA	TRBD2
CASSQGPTGDASPLHF	TGCGCCAGCAGCCAAGGGCCGACAGGGGATGCTTCACCCCTCCACTTT	TRBJ1-6	TRBV4-1	NA	TRBD1
CASSWGVSDEQFF	TGTGCCAGCAGCTGGGGGGTAAGCGATGAGCAGTTCTTC	TRBJ2-1	TRBV11-3	NA	NA
CASSPEIAKNIQYF	TGTGCCAGCTCACCGGAGATAGCCAAAAACATTCAGTACTTC	TRBJ2-4	TRBV18	few	NA
CASSTGRQETQYF	TGTGCCAGCTCGACAGGGAGGCAAGAGACCCAGTACTTC	TRBJ2-5	TRBV2	NA	NA
CASSQRISETQYF	TGCGCCAGCAGCCAGCGGATTTCGGAGACCCAGTACTTC	TRBJ2-5	TRBV4-1	few	NA
CASKGGVGQETQYF	TGCGCCAGCAAAGGCGGGGTGGGTCAAGAGACCCAGTACTTC	TRBJ2-5	TRBV5-1	NA	NA
CASSPPSVGLAAHNEQFF	TGCGCCAGCAGCCCACCCTCAGTGGGACTAGCGGCGCACAATGAGCAGTTCTTC	TRBJ2-1	TRBV5-1	NA	TRBD2
CASSSRLTSSYNEQFF	TGTGCCAGCAGCTCCAGACTCACGAGCTCCTACAATGAGCAGTTCTTC	TRBJ2-1	TRBV7-3	few	NA
CASSLGVASGTPRGTQYF	TGTGCCAGCAGCTTAGGAGTGGCTAGCGGGACCCCCCGGGGTACGCAGTATTTT	TRBJ2-3	TRBV7-3	few	TRBD2
CASRSTGNEQFF	TGTGCCAGCAGATCGACGGGAAATGAGCAGTTCTTC	TRBJ2-1	TRBV6-1	few	NA
CASTLGTGMNTEAFF	TGTGCCAGCACCTTGGGGACAGGGATGAACACTGAAGCTTTCTTT	TRBJ1-1	TRBV7-2	few	TRBD1
CASSQDPGRGVETQYF	TGCGCCAGCAGCCAAGATCCGGGCAGGGGAGTGGAGACCCAGTACTTC	TRBJ2-5	TRBV4-1	few	NA
CASGRDRGETQYF	TGTGCCAGCGGTCGGGACAGGGGGGAGACCCAGTACTTC	TRBJ2-5	TRBV7-2	NA	TRBD1
CASSPGQGYTEAFF	TGTGCCAGCAGTCCAGGACAGGGGTACACTGAAGCTTTCTTT	TRBJ1-1	TRBV28	once	TRBD1
CASGGQAGTEAFF	TGTGCTAGTGGCGGACAGGCAGGCACTGAAGCTTTCTTT	TRBJ1-1	TRBV12-5	NA	TRBD1
CASSSDRSSYEQYF	TGTGCCAGCAGCTCCGACAGGTCCTCCTACGAGCAGTACTTC	TRBJ2-7	TRBV5-4	NA	NA
CASSKTGTLKETQYF	TGTGCCAGCTCCAAAACCGGGACACTCAAAGAGACCCAGTACTTC	TRBJ2-5	TRBV19	NA	NA
CASSEVATRMDTQYF	TGTGCCAGCAGTGAAGTGGCAACCAGAATGGATACGCAGTATTTT	TRBJ2-3	TRBV6-1	few	NA
CASSHRQGESPLHF	TGTGCCAGCAGCCACAGACAGGGCGAATCACCCCTCCACTTT	TRBJ1-6	TRBV5-4	few	TRBD1
CASSLDGQGNQPQHF	TGCGCCAGCAGCTTGGATGGACAGGGAAATCAGCCCCAGCATTTT	TRBJ1-5	TRBV5-1	NA	TRBD1
CATSTQRGGTVNEQFF	TGTGCCACCAGCACTCAGCGGGGGGGCACGGTGAATGAGCAGTTCTTC	TRBJ2-1	TRBV15	few	TRBD2
CASSFGIPNEKLFF	TGCGCCAGCAGCTTCGGGATACCTAATGAAAAACTGTTTTTT	TRBJ1-4	TRBV5-1	few	NA
CASRTSTSGDNTQYF	TGCGCCAGCCGAACGAGTACTAGCGGGGATAATACGCAGTATTTT	TRBJ2-3	TRBV5-1	few	TRBD2
CASSTYRTGGGYGYTF	TGTGCCAGCAGCACCTACCGGACAGGGGGCGGCTATGGCTACACCTTC	TRBJ1-2	TRBV7-3	NA	TRBD1
CASSLAFDRVNEQFF	TGTGCCAGCAGCTTAGCTTTCGACAGGGTCAATGAGCAGTTCTTC	TRBJ2-1	TRBV7-9	NA	TRBD1
CASSADRDYGYTF	TGTGCCAGCAGCGCTGACAGGGACTATGGCTACACCTTC	TRBJ1-2	TRBV7-2	NA	TRBD1
CASSSAGGKDGQPQHF	TGTGCCAGCAGCTCCGCAGGGGGCAAAGACGGTCAGCCCCAGCATTTT	TRBJ1-5	TRBV5-4	NA	TRBD1
CAIRRGTTYNSPLHF	TGTGCCATCAGGAGGGGGACCACCTATAATTCACCCCTCCACTTT	TRBJ1-6	TRBV10-3	NA	NA
CASSHADRDDTEAFF	TGCGCCAGCAGCCATGCGGACAGGGACGACACTGAAGCTTTCTTT	TRBJ1-1	TRBV4-1	NA	TRBD1